The 14 T cell receptor beta chains listed next were all sequenced from one sample in a study of beta chain features in type 1 diabetes (dated by TCRdb to about 2018). Their antigens are not known. Preparation of the library involved the immunoSEQ multiplex PCR assay. All of the isolated RNA was reverse transcribed with the High Capacity cDNA Reverse Transcription Kit, so expressed TCRB transcripts were sequenced. Entries here come from immuneACCESS through TCRdb and include only in-frame sequences with V and J called. Some clones fail to appear in such tables; in the studies checked, an unresolved V gene covers under half of the shortfall, and the cause of the remainder is unknown. The sample records approximately 44,000 clones, over 60% of which are singletons. The ten biggest clones cover roughly 2.2% of the sample. Beyond this particular receptor, the publication reports: In all four CD4+ subsets, TCRB CDR3 length was moderately but significantly shorter in type 1 diabetes patients.

Sample: Tregs from blood. The cell subset or site label, as the study defines it: regulatory CD4+ T cells. The receptors were gathered from a woman younger than 35 with type 1 diabetes.

This clone showed up just a few times. This sequence joins TRBV29-1 and TRBJ1-2; D is ambiguous. Deletions cut 4 bases from V and 4 bases from J, with 7 bases between. Germline loops: CDR1 SQVTM, CDR2 ANQGSEA. This CDR3 is built from 11 residues. CDR3 DNA: TGCAGCGTTGTGGCAACCTATGGCTACACCTTC. This gives the protein CSVVATYGYTF.

The chain links TRBV7-3 to TRBJ2-1, with 7 bases fitting TRBD2. Trimming removed 4 bases from V and 6 bases from J; junction bases left unmatched: 9. Germline-derived CDR1 and CDR2 are SGHTA and FQGTGA. The CDR3 is 15 amino acids. CDR3 nucleotides: TGTGCCAGCAGCTCCCCGACCGGGGGGATCAATGAGCAGTTCTTC. Its translation is CASSSPTGGINEQFF.

This clone was picked up one time. The chain couples TRBV4-3 to TRBJ2-7; TRBD2 agrees at 8 bases. The CDR3 extends over 14 amino acids. Germline V gives CDR1 LGHNA, CDR2 YSLEER. Germline trimming cut 4 bases from V and 2 bases from J; bases unmatched to any gene: 4. The CDR3 spells CASSPGGRAYEQYF. The CDR3 bases are TGCGCCAGCAGCCCGGGGGGGAGGGCCTACGAGCAGTACTTC.

This sequence joins TRBV7-2 and TRBJ2-7, with 8 bases lining up with TRBD2. Germline lookup yields CDR1 SGHTA and CDR2 FQGNSA. V shed 5 bases and J 5 bases; nucleotides not matched to a gene: 8. The CDR3 has 14 residues. The CDR3 sequence: CASSIGGAQNEQYF. In nucleotides, the CDR3 is TGTGCCAGCAGCATCGGGGGGGCCCAAAACGAGCAGTACTTC. Drawing the rest from reference TRBV7-2 and TRBJ2-7, the complete variable domain is GAGVSQSPSNKVTEKGKDVELRCDPISGHTALYWYRQSLGQGLEFLIYFQGNSAPDKSGLPSDRFSAERTGGSVSTLTIQRTQQEDSAVYLCASSIGGAQNEQYFGPGTRLTVT.

This chain joins TRBV18 and TRBJ2-7; 9 nucleotides align to TRBD1. Per the germline V gene, CDR1 is KGHSH and CDR2 is LQKENI. Trimming took 2 bases from V and 2 from J; bases not matched to a gene: 4. The CDR3 length is 15 residues. CDR3 sequence (DNA): TGTGCCAGCTCACCAGGGACAGGGAGCGCCTACGAGCAGTACTTC. This sequence encodes CASSPGTGSAYEQYF.

The chain carries TRBV6-6 and TRBJ1-1; D is possibly TRBD1 (5 bases). Germline CDR1 reads MNHNY; CDR2 reads SVGAGI (reference sequence). Trimming cost V 5 bases and J 4 bases, with 17 bases left between them. There are 15 residues in the CDR3. CDR3 bases: TGTGCCAGCAGTAGGGCGTCAGGGCGAGGCACTGAAGCTTTCTTT. This translates into CASSRASGRGTEAFF.

The chain uses TRBV5-1 and TRBJ1-2; TRBD1 agrees at 7 bases. The ends lost 1 base at V and 3 bases at J; junction bases unmatched: 3. The germline gives CDR1 SGHRS, CDR2 YFSETQ. This CDR3 region has 14 residues. The CDR3 sequence: CASSLRQGDYGYTF. For the CDR3, the DNA is TGCGCCAGCAGCTTGCGTCAGGGGGACTATGGCTACACCTTC.

Notes on this clone: An end of the junction differs from the germline gene, which may be a read error. V gene TRBV15 combines with J gene TRBJ1-4; tentative D call: TRBD1 (5 bases). The length of the CDR3 is 14 residues. Per the germline V gene, CDR1 is LNHNV and CDR2 is YYDKDF (reference sequence). The CDR3, as DNA: TGTGCCACCAGCGGAGAGGGACGGAGGGGAAAACTGTTTTTT. Protein: CATSGEGRRGKLFF.

J is TRBJ2-7 and V is TRBV2, with 10 bases fitting TRBD2. This CDR3 comprises 14 residues. J gave up 6 bases and V 6 bases, and 8 bases lay outside the gene matches. Germline V CDR1 and CDR2: SNHLY, FYNNEI. The CDR3 DNA reads as TGTGCCAGCAGCCCCTTTGGACTAGCGGCCGAGCAGTACTTC. Translating it yields CASSPFGLAAEQYF.

This chain uses TRBV5-1 with TRBJ2-7, with D possibly TRBD1 on 6 matching bases. V was shortened by 2 bases and J by 10 bases, with 19 bases between the two germline ends. The V gene's germline CDR1 is SGHRS and CDR2 YFSETQ. This CDR3 comprises 14 residues. CDR3 sequence (DNA): TGCGCCAGCAGCTTAGGAGAAGCAGGGGCCGGTCAGTACTTC. Residues: CASSLGEAGAGQYF.

This clone was observed a few times. Other DNA sequences in the sample encode the same CDR3. V is TRBV7-2 and J is TRBJ2-7; unclear D gene. This CDR3 is built from 11 residues. CDR1 is SGHTA, CDR2 FQGNSA, per germline. Deletions cut 4 bases from V and 2 bases from J, with 3 bases between. For the CDR3, the DNA is TGTGCCAGCAGCTCCGCCTACGAGCAGTACTTC. It codes for CASSSAYEQYF.

This clone was picked up a small number of times. The chain has TRBV4-2 and TRBJ2-3, with D unresolved. CDR3 length: 12 amino acids. Trimming stripped 0 bases from V and 5 bases from J, with 3 bases between. The germline gives CDR1 LGHNA, CDR2 YNFKEQ. The CDR3 nucleotides read TGTGCCAGCAGCCAAGACCAAGATACGCAGTATTTT. Translation: CASSQDQDTQYF.

This clone was detected only a few times. The V and J genes are TRBV6-6 and TRBJ1-5; tentative D call: TRBD1 (5 bases). Deletions cut 2 bases from V and 4 bases from J, with 6 bases between. The CDR3 extends over 13 amino acids. In germline, CDR1 is MNHNY, CDR2 SVGAGI (reference sequence). CDR3 residues: CASSYRGNQPQHF. The CDR3 nucleotides are TGTGCCAGCAGTTACAGGGGTAATCAGCCCCAGCATTTT.

Only one count was recorded for this clone. The chain links TRBV5-1 to TRBJ2-5, with a possible D match to TRBD2 (6 bases). Trimming removed 0 bases from V and 11 bases from J, with 14 bases in between. This CDR3 has 13 residues. Germline loops: CDR1 SGHRS, CDR2 YFSETQ. The CDR3 reads CASSLVISGEQYF. The DNA of the CDR3 is TGCGCCAGCAGCTTGGTCATATCGGGGGAGCAGTACTTC.